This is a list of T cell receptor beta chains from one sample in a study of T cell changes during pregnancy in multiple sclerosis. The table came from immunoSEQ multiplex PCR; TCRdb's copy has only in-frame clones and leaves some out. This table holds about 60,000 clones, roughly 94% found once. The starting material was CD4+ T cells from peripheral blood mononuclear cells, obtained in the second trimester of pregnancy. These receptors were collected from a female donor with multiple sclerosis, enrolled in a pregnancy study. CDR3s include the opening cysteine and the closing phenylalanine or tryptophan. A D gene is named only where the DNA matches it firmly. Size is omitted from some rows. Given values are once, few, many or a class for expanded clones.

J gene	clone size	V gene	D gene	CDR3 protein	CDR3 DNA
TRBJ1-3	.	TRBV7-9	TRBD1	CASSSHRGTSGNTIYF	TGTGCCAGCAGCTCCCACAGGGGTACCTCTGGAAACACCATATATTTT
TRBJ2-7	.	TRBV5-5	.	CASKGNREQYF	TGTGCCAGCAAGGGGAATCGGGAGCAGTACTTC
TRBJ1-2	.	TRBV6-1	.	CASRGAEGGYGYTF	TGTGCCAGCAGGGGGGCCGAGGGCGGCTATGGCTACACCTTC
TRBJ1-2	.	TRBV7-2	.	CASSLTAQDRTYGYTF	TGTGCCAGCAGCTTAACGGCTCAAGACAGAACTTATGGCTACACCTTC
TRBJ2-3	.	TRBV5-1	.	CASSLSSGADTQYF	TGCGCCAGCAGCTTGTCATCGGGAGCAGATACGCAGTATTTT
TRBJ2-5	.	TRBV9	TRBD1	CASSETGLETQYF	TGTGCCAGCAGCGAGACAGGGCTAGAGACCCAGTACTTC
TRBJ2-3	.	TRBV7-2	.	CASSFDHTSDTQYF	TGTGCCAGCAGCTTCGACCATACTAGTGATACGCAGTATTTT
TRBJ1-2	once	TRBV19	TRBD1	CASSIRQGSYTF	TGTGCCAGTAGTATTCGACAGGGGAGTTACACCTTC
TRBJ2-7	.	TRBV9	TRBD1	CASSPLRTGLYEQYF	TGTGCCAGCAGCCCTTTAAGGACAGGTCTCTACGAGCAGTACTTC
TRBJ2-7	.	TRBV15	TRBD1	CATSRSGQGEQYF	TGTGCCACCAGCAGATCCGGACAGGGGGAGCAGTACTTC
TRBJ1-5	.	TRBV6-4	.	CASSVNSNQPQHF	TGTGCCAGCAGTGTAAATAGCAATCAGCCCCAGCATTTT
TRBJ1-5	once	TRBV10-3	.	CAIGKEGNQPQHF	TGTGCCATCGGGAAGGAGGGCAATCAGCCCCAGCATTTT
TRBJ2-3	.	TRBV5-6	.	CASSLILAPSTDTQYF	TGTGCCAGCAGCTTGATACTAGCACCTAGCACAGATACGCAGTATTTT
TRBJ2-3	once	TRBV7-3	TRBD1	CASSLSGQSTDTQYF	TGTGCCAGCAGCTTATCGGGACAGTCCACAGATACGCAGTATTTT
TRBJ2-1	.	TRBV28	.	CASLVDRRYNEQFF	TGTGCCAGCTTAGTTGACAGGAGGTACAATGAGCAGTTCTTC
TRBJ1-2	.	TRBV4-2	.	CASSQGLVGGGYGYTF	TGTGCCAGCAGCCAAGGTTTGGTCGGGGGTGGCTATGGCTACACCTTC
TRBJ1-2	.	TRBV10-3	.	CAISESAGRLGGYTF	TGTGCCATCAGTGAGTCGGCAGGGAGGCTTGGGGGCTACACCTTC
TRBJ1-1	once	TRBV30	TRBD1	CAWSKGAPTEAFF	TGTGCCTGGAGTAAGGGGGCGCCGACTGAAGCTTTCTTT
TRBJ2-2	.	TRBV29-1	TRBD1	CSVRQGGTGELFF	TGCAGCGTAAGACAGGGGGGGACCGGGGAGCTGTTTTTT
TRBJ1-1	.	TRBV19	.	CASIVDTEAFF	TGTGCCAGTATTGTAGACACTGAAGCTTTCTTT
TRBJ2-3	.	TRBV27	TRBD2	CASSSPGLAGGTDTQYF	TGTGCCAGCAGTTCGCCGGGACTAGCGGGGGGCACAGATACGCAGTATTTT
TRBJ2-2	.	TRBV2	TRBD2	CASIGLAGGGGELFF	TGTGCCAGCATTGGACTAGCGGGAGGGGGCGGGGAGCTGTTTTTT